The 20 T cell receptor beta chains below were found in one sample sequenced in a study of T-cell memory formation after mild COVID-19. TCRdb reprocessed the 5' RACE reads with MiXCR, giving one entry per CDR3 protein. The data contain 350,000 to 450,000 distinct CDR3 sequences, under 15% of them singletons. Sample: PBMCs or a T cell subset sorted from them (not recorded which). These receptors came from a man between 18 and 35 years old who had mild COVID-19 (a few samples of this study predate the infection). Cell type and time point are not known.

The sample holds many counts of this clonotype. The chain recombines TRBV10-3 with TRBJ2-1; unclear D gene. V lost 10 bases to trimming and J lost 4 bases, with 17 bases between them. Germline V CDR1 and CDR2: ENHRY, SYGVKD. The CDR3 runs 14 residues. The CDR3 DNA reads TGTGCCACCCGGTACGGCACCCAATACAATGAGCAGTTCTTC. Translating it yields CATRYGTQYNEQFF.

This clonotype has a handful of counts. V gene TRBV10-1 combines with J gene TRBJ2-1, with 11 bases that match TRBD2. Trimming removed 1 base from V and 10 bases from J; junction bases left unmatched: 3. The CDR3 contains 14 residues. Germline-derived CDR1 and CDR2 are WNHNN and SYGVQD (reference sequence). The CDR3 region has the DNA TGCGCCAGCAGTGAGTTAGCGGGGGGGCGGGAGCAGTTCTTC. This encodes CASSELAGGREQFF.

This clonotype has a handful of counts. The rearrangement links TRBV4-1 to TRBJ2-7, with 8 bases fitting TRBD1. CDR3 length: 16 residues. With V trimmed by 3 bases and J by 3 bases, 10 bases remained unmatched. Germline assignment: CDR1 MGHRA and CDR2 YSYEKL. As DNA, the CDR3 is TGCGCCAGCAGCCAGGACCGGGACAGGTCCTTCTACGAGCAGTACTTC. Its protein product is CASSQDRDRSFYEQYF.

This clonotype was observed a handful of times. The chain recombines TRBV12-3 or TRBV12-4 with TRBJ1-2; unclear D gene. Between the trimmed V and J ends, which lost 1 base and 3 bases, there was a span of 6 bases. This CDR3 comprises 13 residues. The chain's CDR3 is CASSLERYYGYTF. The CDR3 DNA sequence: TGTGCCAGCAGTTTAGAGAGGTACTATGGCTACACCTTC.

The CDR3 bases are TGTGCCAGCAGCTTGTATGGACAGGAGGGCGAGCAGTACTTC. This gives the protein CASSLYGQEGEQYF. The J gene is TRBJ2-7, the V gene TRBV5-6; tentatively, D is TRBD1 (7 bases). This CDR3 comprises 14 residues. V lost 1 base to trimming and J lost 6 bases, with 14 bases between them. In germline, CDR1 is SGHDT, CDR2 YYEEEE.

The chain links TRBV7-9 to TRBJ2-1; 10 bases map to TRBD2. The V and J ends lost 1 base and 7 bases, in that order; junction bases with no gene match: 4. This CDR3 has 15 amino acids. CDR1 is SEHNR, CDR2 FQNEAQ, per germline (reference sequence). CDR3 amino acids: CASSLVAGGLNEQFF. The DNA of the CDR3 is TGTGCCAGCAGCTTAGTAGCGGGGGGACTAAATGAGCAGTTCTTC.

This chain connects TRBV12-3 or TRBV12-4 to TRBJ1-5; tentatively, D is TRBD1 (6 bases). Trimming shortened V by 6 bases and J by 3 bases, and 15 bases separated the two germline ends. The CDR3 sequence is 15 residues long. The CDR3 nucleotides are TGTGCCAGCAGCCCCTTTGGGGGGCTCAATCAGCCCCAGCATTTT. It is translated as CASSPFGGLNQPQHF.

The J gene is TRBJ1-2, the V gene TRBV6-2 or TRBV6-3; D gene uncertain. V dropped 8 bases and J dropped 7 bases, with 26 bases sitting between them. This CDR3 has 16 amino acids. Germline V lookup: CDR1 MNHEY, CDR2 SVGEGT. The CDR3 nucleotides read TGTGCCAGCGCAAATACCACCTGGTGGGGAGTTCTTGGCTACACCTTC. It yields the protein CASANTTWWGVLGYTF.

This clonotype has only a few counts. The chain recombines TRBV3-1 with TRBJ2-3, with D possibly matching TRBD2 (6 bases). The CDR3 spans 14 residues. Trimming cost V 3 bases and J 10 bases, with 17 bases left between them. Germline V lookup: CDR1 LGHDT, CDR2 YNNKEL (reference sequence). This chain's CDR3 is CASSHSGGEIAQYF. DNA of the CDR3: TGTGCCAGCAGCCACTCCGGCGGGGAGATAGCGCAGTATTTT.

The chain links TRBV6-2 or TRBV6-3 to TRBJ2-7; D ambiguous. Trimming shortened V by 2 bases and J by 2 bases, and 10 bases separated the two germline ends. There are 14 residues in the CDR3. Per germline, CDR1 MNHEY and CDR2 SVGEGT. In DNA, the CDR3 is TGTGCCAGCAGTTACCAGACGGACCCCTACGAGCAGTACTTC. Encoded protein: CASSYQTDPYEQYF.

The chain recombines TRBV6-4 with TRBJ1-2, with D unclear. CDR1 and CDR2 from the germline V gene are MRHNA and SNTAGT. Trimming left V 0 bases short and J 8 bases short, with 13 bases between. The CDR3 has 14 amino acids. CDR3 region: CASSDSLGQRGYTF. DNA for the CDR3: TGTGCCAGCAGTGACTCTCTGGGCCAACGGGGCTACACCTTC.

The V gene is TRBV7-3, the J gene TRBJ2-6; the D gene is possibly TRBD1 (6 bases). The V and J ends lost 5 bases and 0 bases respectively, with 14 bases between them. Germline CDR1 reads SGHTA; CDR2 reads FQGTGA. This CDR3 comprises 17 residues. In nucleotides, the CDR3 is TGTGCCAGCAGCCCCGCAGGGGTTACCTCTGGGGCCAACGTCCTGACTTTC. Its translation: CASSPAGVTSGANVLTF.

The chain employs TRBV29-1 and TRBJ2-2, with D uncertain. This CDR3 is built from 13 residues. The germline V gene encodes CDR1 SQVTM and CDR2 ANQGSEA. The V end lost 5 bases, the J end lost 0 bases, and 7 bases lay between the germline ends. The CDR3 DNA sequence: TGCAGCGTTCTGGTAACGAACACCGGGGAGCTGTTTTTT. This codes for CSVLVTNTGELFF.

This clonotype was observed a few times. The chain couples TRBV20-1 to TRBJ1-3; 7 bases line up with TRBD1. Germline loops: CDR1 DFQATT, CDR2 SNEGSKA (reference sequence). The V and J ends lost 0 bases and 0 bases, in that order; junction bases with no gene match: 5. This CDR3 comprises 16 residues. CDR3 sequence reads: CSARDRHRGSGNTIYF. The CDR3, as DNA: TGCAGTGCTAGAGATAGGCACAGGGGCTCTGGAAACACCATATATTTT.

The CDR3 region is CASSHPAGRIYGYTF. The CDR3 coding sequence is TGCGCCAGCAGCCATCCAGCCGGACGGATCTATGGCTACACCTTC. This chain joins TRBV4-1 and TRBJ1-2, with D unresolved. Trimming left V 3 bases short and J 4 bases short, with 15 bases between. Germline lookup yields CDR1 MGHRA and CDR2 YSYEKL. CDR3 length: 15 amino acids.

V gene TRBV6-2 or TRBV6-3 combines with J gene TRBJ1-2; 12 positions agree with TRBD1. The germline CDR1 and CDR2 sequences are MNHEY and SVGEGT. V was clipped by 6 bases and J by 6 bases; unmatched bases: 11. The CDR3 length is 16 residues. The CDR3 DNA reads TGTGCCAGCAGATCCGGGACAGGGGGCATTAGTGATGGCTACACCTTC. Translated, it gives CASRSGTGGISDGYTF.

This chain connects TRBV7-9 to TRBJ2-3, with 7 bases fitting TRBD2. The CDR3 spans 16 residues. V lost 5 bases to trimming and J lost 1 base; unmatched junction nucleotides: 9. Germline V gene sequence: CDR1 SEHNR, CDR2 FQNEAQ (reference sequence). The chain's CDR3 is CASSPQGRGGTDTQYF. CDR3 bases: TGTGCCAGCAGCCCCCAAGGCCGGGGGGGCACAGATACGCAGTATTTT.

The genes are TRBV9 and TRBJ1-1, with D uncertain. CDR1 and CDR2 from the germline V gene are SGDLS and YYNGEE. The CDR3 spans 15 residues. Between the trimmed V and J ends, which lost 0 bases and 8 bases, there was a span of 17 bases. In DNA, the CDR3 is TGTGCCAGCAGCGTAGCTATCTTACCGACCGGGGAAGCTTTCTTT. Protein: CASSVAILPTGEAFF. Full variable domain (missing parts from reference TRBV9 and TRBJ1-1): DSGVTQTPKHLITATGQRVTLRCSPRSGDLSVYWYQQSLDQGLQFLIQYYNGEERAKGNILERFSAQQFPDLHSELNLSSLELGDSALYFCASSVAILPTGEAFFGQGTRLTVV.

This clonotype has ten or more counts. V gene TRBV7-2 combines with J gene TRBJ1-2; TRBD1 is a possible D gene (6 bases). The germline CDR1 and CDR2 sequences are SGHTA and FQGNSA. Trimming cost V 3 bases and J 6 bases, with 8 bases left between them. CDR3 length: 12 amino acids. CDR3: CASSLYRDGYTF. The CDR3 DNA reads TGTGCCAGCAGCTTGTACAGGGATGGCTACACCTTC.

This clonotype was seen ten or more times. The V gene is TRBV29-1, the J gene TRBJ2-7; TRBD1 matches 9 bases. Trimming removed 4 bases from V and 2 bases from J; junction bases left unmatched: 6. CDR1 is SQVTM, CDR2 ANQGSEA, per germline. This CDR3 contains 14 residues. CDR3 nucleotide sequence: TGCAGCGTTGGCCGGGACAGGGCCCCCTACGAGCAGTACTTC. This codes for CSVGRDRAPYEQYF.